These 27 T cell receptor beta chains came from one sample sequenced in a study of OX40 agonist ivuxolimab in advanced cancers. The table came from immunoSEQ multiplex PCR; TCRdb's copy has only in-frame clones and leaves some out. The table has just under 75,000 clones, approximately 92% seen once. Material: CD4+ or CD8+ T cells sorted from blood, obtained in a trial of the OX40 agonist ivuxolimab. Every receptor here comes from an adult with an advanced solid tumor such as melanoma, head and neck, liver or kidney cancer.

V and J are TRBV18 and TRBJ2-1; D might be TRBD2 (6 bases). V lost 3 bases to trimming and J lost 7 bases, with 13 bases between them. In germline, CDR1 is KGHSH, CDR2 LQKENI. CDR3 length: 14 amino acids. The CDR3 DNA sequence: TGTGCCAGCTCACCCTCCGGGAGACGGAATGAGCAGTTCTTC. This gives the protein CASSPSGRRNEQFF. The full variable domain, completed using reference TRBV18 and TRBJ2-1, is NAGVMQNPRHLVRRRGQEARLRCSPMKGHSHVYWYRQLPEEGLKFMVYLQKENIIDESGMPKERFSAEFPKEGPSILRIQQVVRGDSAAYFCASSPSGRRNEQFFGPGTRLTVL.

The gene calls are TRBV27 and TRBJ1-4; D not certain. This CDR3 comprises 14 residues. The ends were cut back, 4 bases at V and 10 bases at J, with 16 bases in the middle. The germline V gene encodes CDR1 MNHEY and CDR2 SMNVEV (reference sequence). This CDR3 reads CASSSRGASAKLFF. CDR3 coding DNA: TGTGCCAGCAGTTCTCGGGGAGCCAGCGCAAAACTGTTTTTT. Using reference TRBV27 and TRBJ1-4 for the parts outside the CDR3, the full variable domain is EAQVTQNPRYLITVTGKKLTVTCSQNMNHEYMSWYRQDPGLGLRQIYYSMNVEVTDKGDVPEGYKVSRKEKRNFPLILESPSPNQTSLYFCASSSRGASAKLFFGSGTQLSVL.

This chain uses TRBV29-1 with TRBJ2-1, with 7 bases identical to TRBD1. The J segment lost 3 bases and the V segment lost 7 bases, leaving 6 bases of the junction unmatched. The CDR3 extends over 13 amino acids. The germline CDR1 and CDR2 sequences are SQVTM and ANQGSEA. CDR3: CSAGRDSYNEQFF. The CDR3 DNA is TGCAGCGCCGGAAGGGACAGCTACAATGAGCAGTTCTTC.

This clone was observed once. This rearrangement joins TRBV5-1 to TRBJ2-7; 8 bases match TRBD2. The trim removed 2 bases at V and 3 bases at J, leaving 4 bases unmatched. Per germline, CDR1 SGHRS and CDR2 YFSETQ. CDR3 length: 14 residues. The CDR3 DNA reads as TGCGCCAGCAGCTTTAGCGGGATGATCTACGAGCAGTACTTC. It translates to CASSFSGMIYEQYF.

CDR3 protein: CASSPPASLSTQYF. Written as DNA, the CDR3 is TGTGCCAGCAGCCCCCCAGCTAGCCTCAGTACGCAGTATTTT. J is TRBJ2-3 and V is TRBV11-3; possibly TRBD2 for D (5 bases). Per the germline V gene, CDR1 is SGHNT and CDR2 is YENEEA. The CDR3 runs to 14 residues. Trimming pared 5 bases from V and 8 bases from J, leaving 17 bases between.

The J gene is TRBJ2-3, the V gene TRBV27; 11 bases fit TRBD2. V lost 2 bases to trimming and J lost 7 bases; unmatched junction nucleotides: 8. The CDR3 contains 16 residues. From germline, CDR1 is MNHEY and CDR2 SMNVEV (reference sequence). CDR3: CASSLGQTSGTHTQYF. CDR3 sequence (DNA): TGTGCCAGCAGTTTAGGTCAGACTAGCGGGACACATACGCAGTATTTT.

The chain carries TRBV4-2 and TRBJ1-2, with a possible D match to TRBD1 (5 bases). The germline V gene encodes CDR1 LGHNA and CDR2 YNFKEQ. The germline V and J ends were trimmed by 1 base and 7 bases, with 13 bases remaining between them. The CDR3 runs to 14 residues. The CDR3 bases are TGTGCCAGCAGCCAAGTTCAGGGCTCAAGTGGCTACACCTTC. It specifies CASSQVQGSSGYTF.

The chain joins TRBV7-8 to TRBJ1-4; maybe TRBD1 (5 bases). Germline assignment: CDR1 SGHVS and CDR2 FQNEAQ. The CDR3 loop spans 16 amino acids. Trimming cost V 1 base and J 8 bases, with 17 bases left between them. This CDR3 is CASSLVRGAGGEKLFF. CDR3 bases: TGTGCCAGCAGCTTAGTGCGGGGCGCCGGGGGGGAAAAACTGTTTTTT.

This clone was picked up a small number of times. Here the CDR3 reads CASSLELRGISGNTIYF. The DNA for the CDR3 is TGTGCCAGCAGCTTAGAGTTACGGGGGATCTCTGGAAACACCATATATTTT. This chain joins TRBV7-8 and TRBJ1-3, with D possibly matching TRBD1 (5 bases). Trimming removed 1 base from V and 0 bases from J, with 13 bases in between. This CDR3 is 17 amino acids long. CDR1 is SGHVS, CDR2 FQNEAQ, per germline.

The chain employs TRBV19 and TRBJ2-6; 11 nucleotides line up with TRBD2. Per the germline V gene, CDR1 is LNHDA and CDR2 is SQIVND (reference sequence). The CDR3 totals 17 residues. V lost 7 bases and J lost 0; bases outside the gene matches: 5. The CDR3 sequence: CASTPTSGSSGANVLTF. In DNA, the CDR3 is TGTGCCAGTACCCCTACTAGCGGGAGCTCTGGGGCCAACGTCCTGACTTTC. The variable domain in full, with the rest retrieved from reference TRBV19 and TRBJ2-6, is DGGITQSPKYLFRKEGQNVTLSCEQNLNHDAMYWYRQDPGQGLRLIYYSQIVNDFQKGDIAEGYSVSREKKESFPLTVTSAQKNPTAFYLCASTPTSGSSGANVLTFGAGSRLTVL.

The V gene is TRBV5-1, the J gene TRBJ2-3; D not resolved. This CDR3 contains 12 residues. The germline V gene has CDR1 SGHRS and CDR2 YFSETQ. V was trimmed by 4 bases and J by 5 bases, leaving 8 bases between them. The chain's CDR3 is CASSPPEDTQYF. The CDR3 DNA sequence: TGCGCCAGCAGCCCGCCCGAAGATACGCAGTATTTT.

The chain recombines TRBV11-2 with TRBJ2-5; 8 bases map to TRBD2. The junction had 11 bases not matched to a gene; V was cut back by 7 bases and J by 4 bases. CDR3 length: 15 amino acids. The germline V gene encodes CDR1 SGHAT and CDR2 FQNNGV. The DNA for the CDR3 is TGTGCCAGCACCGACCGGGGGGGGACAACAGAGACCCAGTACTTC. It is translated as CASTDRGGTTETQYF. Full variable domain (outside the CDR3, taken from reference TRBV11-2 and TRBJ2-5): EAGVAQSPRYKIIEKRQSVAFWCNPISGHATLYWYQQILGQGPKLLIQFQNNGVVDDSQLPKDRFSAERLKGVDSTLKIQPAKLEDSAVYLCASTDRGGTTETQYFGPGTRLLVL.

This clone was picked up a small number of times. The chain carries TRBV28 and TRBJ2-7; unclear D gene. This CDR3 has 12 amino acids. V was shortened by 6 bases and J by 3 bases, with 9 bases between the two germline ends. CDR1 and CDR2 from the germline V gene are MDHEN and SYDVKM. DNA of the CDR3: TGTGCCAGCAGCCAGGCGAGCTACGAGCAGTACTTC. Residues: CASSQASYEQYF.

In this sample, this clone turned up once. CDR3 residues: CASSRQNQPQHF. The CDR3 DNA reads TGTGCCAGTAGTAGACAGAATCAGCCCCAGCATTTT. The J gene is TRBJ1-5, the V gene TRBV19, with D tentatively TRBD1 (5 bases). With 4 bases removed from V and 4 bases from J, the gap between germline ends came to 5 bases. The CDR3 has 12 amino acids. The germline V gene has CDR1 LNHDA and CDR2 SQIVND (reference sequence).

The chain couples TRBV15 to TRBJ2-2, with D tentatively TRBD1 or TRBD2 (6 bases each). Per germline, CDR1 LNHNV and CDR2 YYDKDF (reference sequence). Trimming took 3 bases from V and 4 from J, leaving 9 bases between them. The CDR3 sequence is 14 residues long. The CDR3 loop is CATSRGGLTGELFF. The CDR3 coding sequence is TGTGCCACCAGCAGGGGGGGCCTCACCGGGGAGCTGTTTTTT.

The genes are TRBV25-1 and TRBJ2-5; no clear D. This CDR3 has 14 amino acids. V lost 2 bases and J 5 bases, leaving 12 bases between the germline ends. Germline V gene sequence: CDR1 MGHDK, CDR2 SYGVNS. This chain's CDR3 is CASSEPQGRETQYF. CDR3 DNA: TGTGCCAGCAGTGAACCCCAAGGGCGGGAGACCCAGTACTTC.

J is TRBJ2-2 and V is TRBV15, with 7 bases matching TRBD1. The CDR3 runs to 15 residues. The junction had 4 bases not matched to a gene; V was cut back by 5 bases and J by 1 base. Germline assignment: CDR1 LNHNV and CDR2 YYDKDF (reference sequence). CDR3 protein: CATSRGQVNTGELFF. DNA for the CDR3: TGTGCCACCAGCCGAGGACAGGTGAACACCGGGGAGCTGTTTTTT.

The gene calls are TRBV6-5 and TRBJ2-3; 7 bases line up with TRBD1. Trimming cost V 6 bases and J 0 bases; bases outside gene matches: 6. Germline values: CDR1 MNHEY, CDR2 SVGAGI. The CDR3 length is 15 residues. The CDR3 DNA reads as TGTGCCAGCAGCACGTCGACAGGGAGCACAGATACGCAGTATTTT. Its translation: CASSTSTGSTDTQYF.

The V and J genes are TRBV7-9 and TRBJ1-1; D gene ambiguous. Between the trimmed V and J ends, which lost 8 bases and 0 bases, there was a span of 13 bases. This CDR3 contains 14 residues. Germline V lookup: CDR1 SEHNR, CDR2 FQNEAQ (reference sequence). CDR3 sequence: CASAFGAVNTEAFF. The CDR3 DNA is TGTGCCAGCGCGTTCGGAGCCGTGAACACTGAAGCTTTCTTT. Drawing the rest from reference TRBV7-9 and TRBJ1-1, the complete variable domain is DTGVSQNPRHKITKRGQNVTFRCDPISEHNRLYWYRQTLGQGPEFLTYFQNEAQLEKSRLLSDRFSAERPKGSFSTLEIQRTEQGDSAMYLCASAFGAVNTEAFFGQGTRLTVV.

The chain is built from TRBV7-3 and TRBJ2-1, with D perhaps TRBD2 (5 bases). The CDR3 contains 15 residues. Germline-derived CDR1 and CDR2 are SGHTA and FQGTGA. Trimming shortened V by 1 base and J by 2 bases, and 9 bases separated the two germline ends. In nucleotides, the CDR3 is TGTGCCAGCAGCTTAATGGCTAGCACCTACAATGAGCAGTTCTTC. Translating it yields CASSLMASTYNEQFF.

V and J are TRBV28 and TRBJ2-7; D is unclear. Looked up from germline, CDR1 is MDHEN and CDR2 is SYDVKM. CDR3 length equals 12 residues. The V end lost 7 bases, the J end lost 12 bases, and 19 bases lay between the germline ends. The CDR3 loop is CASNRRSLNWYF. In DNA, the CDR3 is TGTGCCAGCAACCGACGGTCGTTAAATTGGTACTTC.

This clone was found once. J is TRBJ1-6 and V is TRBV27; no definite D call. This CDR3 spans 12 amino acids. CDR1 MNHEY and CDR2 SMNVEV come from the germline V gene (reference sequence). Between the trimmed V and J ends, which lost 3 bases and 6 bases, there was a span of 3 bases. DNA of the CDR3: TGTGCCAGCAGTTTTAGTAATTCACCCCTCCACTTT. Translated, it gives CASSFSNSPLHF.

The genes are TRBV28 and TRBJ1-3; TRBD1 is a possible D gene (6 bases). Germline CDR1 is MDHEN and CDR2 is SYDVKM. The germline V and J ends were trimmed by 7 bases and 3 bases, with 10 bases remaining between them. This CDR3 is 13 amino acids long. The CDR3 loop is CASNGGFGNTIYF. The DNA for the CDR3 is TGTGCCAGCAATGGGGGCTTTGGAAACACCATATATTTT.

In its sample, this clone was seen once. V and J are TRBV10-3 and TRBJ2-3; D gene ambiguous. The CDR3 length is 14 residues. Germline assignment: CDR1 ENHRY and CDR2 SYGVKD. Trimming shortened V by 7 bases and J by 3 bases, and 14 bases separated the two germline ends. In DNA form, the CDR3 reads TGTGCCATCAAGGATTCGAGTGGGACAGATACGCAGTATTTT. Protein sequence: CAIKDSSGTDTQYF.

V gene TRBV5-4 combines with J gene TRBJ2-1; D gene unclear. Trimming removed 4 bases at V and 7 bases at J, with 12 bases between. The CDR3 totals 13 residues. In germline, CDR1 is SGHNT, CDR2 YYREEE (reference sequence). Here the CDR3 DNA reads TGTGCCAGCAGCCCCAACCCCTGGAATGAGCAGTTCTTC. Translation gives CASSPNPWNEQFF.

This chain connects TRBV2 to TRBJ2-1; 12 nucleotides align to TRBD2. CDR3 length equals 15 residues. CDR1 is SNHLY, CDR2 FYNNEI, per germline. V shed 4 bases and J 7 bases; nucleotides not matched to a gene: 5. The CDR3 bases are TGTGCCAGCAGTGGACTAGCGGGAGCTCTAAATGAGCAGTTCTTC. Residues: CASSGLAGALNEQFF.

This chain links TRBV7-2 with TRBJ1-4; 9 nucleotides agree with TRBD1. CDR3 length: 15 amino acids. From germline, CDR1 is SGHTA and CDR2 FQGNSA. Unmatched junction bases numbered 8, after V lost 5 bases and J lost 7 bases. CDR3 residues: CASSPGQGKGEKLFF. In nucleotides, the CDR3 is TGTGCCAGCAGCCCAGGACAGGGGAAGGGTGAAAAACTGTTTTTT.